Below are 4 T cell receptor beta chains sequenced from a single sample in a study of CD8+CD57+ T cells in acquired aplastic anemia (dated by TCRdb to 2016 to 2019). Patients chosen for sequencing had shown expansion of CD8+CD57+ cells by flow cytometry. TCRdb lists the instrument as Illumina HiSeq 2000. TCR beta VDJ combination and CDR3 sequence profiling used genomic DNA as the template. TCRdb trimmed public reads at Q25 via fastp, called clones via MiXCR and kept in-frame beta chains. Rows with one shared CDR3 protein collapse into an entry with the most common genes and DNA. This sample gives around 500,000 distinct CDR3 sequences in total; around 33% of them show up just once. The top ten clones comprise 0.75% to 0.95% of the sample. The sequenced material came from sorted CD4+, CD8+, or CD8+CD57+ T cells (not recorded which) from PBMCs. These receptors were obtained from a human donor with aplastic anemia.

At least ten counts were recorded for this clonotype. This sequence joins TRBV19 and TRBJ2-7; D is unresolved. V lost 6 bases, J lost 2 bases, and 11 bases lay in between. This CDR3 has 13 residues. Germline loops: CDR1 LNHDA, CDR2 SQIVND (reference sequence). CDR3 bases: TGTGCCAGTAGCGAACATCTCCCCTACGAGCAGTACTTC. It yields the protein CASSEHLPYEQYF.

This clonotype has ten or more counts. This chain connects TRBV2 to TRBJ1-1, with TRBD1 matching 7 bases. V lost 4 bases to trimming and J lost 8 bases; unmatched junction nucleotides: 4. There are 12 residues in the CDR3. Germline CDR1 reads SNHLY; CDR2 reads FYNNEI. Here the CDR3 reads CASSVLGGEAFF. CDR3 nucleotides: TGTGCCAGCAGTGTGTTAGGGGGCGAAGCTTTCTTT.

The rearrangement links TRBV9 to TRBJ2-3; 8 bases align to TRBD2. The CDR3 is made up of 17 amino acids. Germline CDR1 SGDLS, CDR2 YYNGEE. V lost 0 bases, J lost 2 bases, and 8 bases stayed unmatched. The CDR3 loop is CASSVALAGHDTDTQYF. In DNA form, the CDR3 reads TGTGCCAGCAGCGTAGCTCTAGCGGGTCACGACACAGATACGCAGTATTTT.

V is TRBV10-3 and J is TRBJ1-1; 8 bases are shared with TRBD1. CDR1 is ENHRY, CDR2 SYGVKD, per germline. V lost 4 bases, J lost 3 bases, and 4 bases stayed unmatched. CDR3 size: 14 residues. This CDR3 reads CAISGTGGYTEAFF. CDR3 in DNA: TGTGCCATCAGTGGTACAGGGGGTTACACTGAAGCTTTCTTT.